The 8 T cell receptor beta chains below were found in one sample sequenced in a study of CD8 T cells in Susac syndrome. RNA amounts of roughly 0.45 to 1 ug underwent reverse transcription with random hexamers. TCRdb reprocessed the immunoSEQ multiplex PCR reads via MiXCR and lists one record per CDR3 protein. The sample includes under 200,000 distinct CDR3 sequences, around 93% of them seen just once. Sequenced input: CD8+ T cells from PBMCs. These receptors were obtained from a human donor with Susac syndrome.

This rearrangement joins TRBV7-9 to TRBJ1-2; maybe TRBD1 (5 bases). Trimming stripped 4 bases from V and 0 bases from J, with 12 bases between. The CDR3 sequence is 15 residues long. Germline V gene data show CDR1 as SEHNR and CDR2 as FQNEAQ (reference sequence). CDR3 sequence reads: CASSSGRLANYGYTF. CDR3 DNA sequence: TGTGCCAGCAGCTCGGGACGCTTAGCTAACTATGGCTACACCTTC.

The chain carries TRBV27 and TRBJ1-2; possible D gene TRBD1, 6 bases. The V and J ends lost 5 bases and 2 bases respectively, with 9 bases between them. Germline assignment: CDR1 MNHEY and CDR2 SMNVEV (reference sequence). There are 13 residues in the CDR3. The CDR3 loop reads CASSRDNNYGYTF. In nucleotides, the CDR3 is TGTGCCAGCAGTCGGGACAACAACTATGGCTACACCTTC.

This chain connects TRBV20-1 to TRBJ2-7; D gene unclear. Germline V gene data show CDR1 as DFQATT and CDR2 as SNEGSKA (reference sequence). The CDR3 runs to 12 residues. Trimming took off 6 bases at V and 2 bases at J, with 11 bases between the two ends. The CDR3: CSARRGPYEQYF. The CDR3 DNA reads TGCAGTGCACGGCGCGGCCCCTACGAGCAGTACTTC.

This clonotype was found once. The genes are TRBV25-1 and TRBJ2-1; 10 nucleotides line up with TRBD2. The CDR3 has 14 amino acids. V lost 5 bases to trimming and J lost 9 bases; unmatched junction nucleotides: 7. Germline V gene data show CDR1 as MGHDK and CDR2 as SYGVNS. The CDR3 DNA sequence: TGTGCCAGCAGTTCGGAGCGGGGGGGCGGTGAGCAGTTCTTC. Amino acids: CASSSERGGGEQFF.

In this sample, this clonotype turned up once. The chain joins TRBV9 to TRBJ1-5; 9 bases fit TRBD1. Germline assignment: CDR1 SGDLS and CDR2 YYNGEE. Losses at the gene ends were 0 bases for V and 0 bases for J; bases not matched to a gene: 4. The CDR3 runs to 17 residues. CDR3 region: CASSVATGGDSNQPQHF. The CDR3 region has the DNA TGTGCCAGCAGCGTAGCTACAGGGGGCGATAGCAATCAGCCCCAGCATTTT.

The V gene is TRBV6-6, the J gene TRBJ2-1; 10 bases map to TRBD2. Losses at the gene ends were 5 bases for V and 5 bases for J; bases not matched to a gene: 6. The CDR3 has 15 residues. Germline loops: CDR1 MNHNY, CDR2 SVGAGI (reference sequence). The CDR3 loop reads CASSTLAGIHNEQFF. CDR3 bases: TGTGCCAGCAGTACACTAGCGGGAATTCACAATGAGCAGTTCTTC.

CDR3 residues: CASTPDRNYGYTF. DNA of the CDR3: TGTGCCAGCACCCCGGACAGGAACTATGGCTACACCTTC. The rearrangement links TRBV11-2 to TRBJ1-2, with 7 bases that match TRBD1. CDR1 is SGHAT, CDR2 FQNNGV, per germline. The V segment lost 7 bases and the J segment 2 bases; nucleotides outside the gene matches: 4. The CDR3 spans 13 residues.

This clonotype was counted a single time. The CDR3 DNA is TGTGCCAGTAGTATTCACAGGAGCTATGGCTACACCTTC. Its protein is CASSIHRSYGYTF. This chain connects TRBV19 to TRBJ1-2; D possibly corresponds to TRBD1 (5 bases). Per the germline V gene, CDR1 is LNHDA and CDR2 is SQIVND (reference sequence). Trimming cost V 3 bases and J 4 bases, with 9 bases left between them. The CDR3 is 13 amino acids.